These T cell receptor beta chains were read from a single sample in a study of blood T cell repertoires in COVID-19. Libraries were prepared by immunoSEQ multiplex PCR; TCRdb keeps only in-frame clonotypes and omits some of them. The sample includes over 120,000 clones, over 65% of them seen just once. Sequencing input: PBMCs or T cells enriched from blood (not recorded which). The receptors stem from a woman aged 45 to 65 who had recovered from COVID-19. Each CDR3 is given with its conserved first and last residue. D genes are given only for firm matches. Clone size is given for some rows only: seen once, a few or many times, or a class if the clone is expanded.

J gene	CDR3 length	V gene	D gene	clone size	CDR3 DNA	CDR3 protein
TRBJ1-5	15	TRBV28	TRBD1	NA	TGTGCCAGCAGTCGATTACGACAGGGAGATCAGCCCCAGCATTTT	CASSRLRQGDQPQHF
TRBJ2-7	15	TRBV27	NA	NA	TGTGCCAGCAGTTCGACCCGGACAGCCAATAACGAGCAGTACTTC	CASSSTRTANNEQYF
TRBJ1-4	13	TRBV6-5	NA	once	TGTGCCAGCAGTTACACAGCTAATGAAAAACTGTTTTTT	CASSYTANEKLFF
TRBJ1-2	12	TRBV12-3/TRBV12-4	NA	NA	TGTGCCAGCAGTTTGGGGCCGGATGGCTACACCTTC	CASSLGPDGYTF
TRBJ2-3	16	TRBV19	TRBD2	NA	TGTGCCAGTAGTCCCCGACTAGCGGAAAACACAGATACGCAGTATTTT	CASSPRLAENTDTQYF
TRBJ2-1	16	TRBV27	TRBD2	NA	TGTGCCAGCAGATACCTACTAGCGAGCTCCTACAATGAGCAGTTCTTC	CASRYLLASSYNEQFF
TRBJ2-3	13	TRBV12-3/TRBV12-4	NA	few	TGTGCCAGCAGTCTGGGGACTGAGGATACGCAGTATTTT	CASSLGTEDTQYF
TRBJ2-2	16	TRBV27	TRBD1	NA	TGTGCCAGCAGCTCCGGGACAGGGGGGTACACCGGGGAGCTGTTTTTT	CASSSGTGGYTGELFF
TRBJ1-1	14	TRBV4-2	TRBD1	NA	TGTGCCAGCAGCCAGAGGACAGGGTTAATTGAAGCTTTCTTT	CASSQRTGLIEAFF
TRBJ1-6	15	TRBV6-4	NA	NA	TGTGCCAGCAGTGACTCCGAGGGGTCGGGGGCACCCCTCCACTTT	CASSDSEGSGAPLHF
TRBJ1-2	12	TRBV28	NA	once	TGTGCCAGCAGTCTGAGGGCTTATGGCTACACCTTC	CASSLRAYGYTF
TRBJ2-1	16	TRBV11-3	TRBD1	NA	TGTGCCAGCAGCCCAAATCCCGGGACAGGGATCAATGAGCAGTTCTTC	CASSPNPGTGINEQFF
TRBJ1-4	19	TRBV2	NA	NA	TGTGCCAGCAGTGAAGTTAAGGGGACACCAAGATCAACTAATGAAAAACTGTTTTTT	CASSEVKGTPRSTNEKLFF
TRBJ2-2	16	TRBV7-9	TRBD2	NA	TGTGCCAGCAGCTTAGCTCTGACTAGCGATCCCGGGGAGCTGTTTTTT	CASSLALTSDPGELFF
TRBJ2-3	15	TRBV12-5	TRBD1	NA	TGTGCTAGTGGTTTGCTTGGGACAGGGTCAGATACGCAGTATTTT	CASGLLGTGSDTQYF
TRBJ1-6	14	TRBV5-1	NA	NA	TGCGCCAGCAGCGTGGACGCACAATATTCACCCCTCCACTTT	CASSVDAQYSPLHF
TRBJ1-2	13	TRBV6-5	TRBD1	NA	TGTGCCACCACGACAGGGGCCGAATTTGGCTACACCTTC	CATTTGAEFGYTF
TRBJ1-2	13	TRBV11-1	NA	NA	TGTGCCAGCAGCTTGCCAGGGAACTATGGCTACACCTTC	CASSLPGNYGYTF
TRBJ1-2	12	TRBV5-6	TRBD1	NA	TGTGCCAGCAGCCGGACAGGGTCTGGCTACACCTTC	CASSRTGSGYTF
TRBJ2-1	17	TRBV12-2	NA	NA	TGTGCAAGTCGTTCGGAAGCAGGAAACGGTGGGCACGATGAGCAGTTCTTC	CASRSEAGNGGHDEQFF
TRBJ1-5	16	TRBV2	TRBD1	NA	TGTGCCAGCAACCGACCTGACAGGGGGCAGAATCAGCCCCAGCATTTT	CASNRPDRGQNQPQHF
TRBJ1-3	13	TRBV18	NA	NA	TGTGCCAGCTCACCAAACAGTCGAAACACCATATATTTT	CASSPNSRNTIYF
TRBJ1-2	15	TRBV7-2	TRBD1	NA	TGTGCCAGCAGCTTAGGTGGGACAGGGGTCGGTGGCTACACCTTC	CASSLGGTGVGGYTF
TRBJ2-1	13	TRBV27	NA	NA	TGTGCCAGCAGTTTAATTCGGGATTATGAGCAGTTCTTC	CASSLIRDYEQFF
TRBJ2-3	15	TRBV19	NA	NA	TGTGCCAGTAGACCGACAGATCCTAGCACAGATACGCAGTATTTT	CASRPTDPSTDTQYF
TRBJ1-2	18	TRBV5-8	TRBD1	NA	TGTGCCAGCAGCAACGTCCGGGACAGCTATACCGACCCCTATGGCTACACCTTC	CASSNVRDSYTDPYGYTF
TRBJ2-4	13	TRBV29-1	NA	NA	TGCAGCGTTGAAGGACAGGTCAAAAACATTCAGTACTTC	CSVEGQVKNIQYF
TRBJ2-7	11	TRBV5-6	NA	NA	TGTGCCAGCAGTTTTTCAGGCGAGCAGTACTTC	CASSFSGEQYF
TRBJ1-1	14	TRBV19	NA	few	TGTGCCAGTAGCGAACAGGGTTTATTGGGTGAAGCTTTCTTT	CASSEQGLLGEAFF
TRBJ1-2	17	TRBV2	TRBD1	few	TGTGCCAGCAGGAGGGGCCCCGGGACAGGGGGCGACTATGGCTACACCTTC	CASRRGPGTGGDYGYTF
TRBJ1-2	12	TRBV28	NA	few	TGTGCCAGCAACCTAGACCACTATGGCTACACCTTC	CASNLDHYGYTF
TRBJ1-4	14	TRBV28	NA	few	TGTGCCAGCCGAGGGGGAGGGTCTAATGAAAAACTGTTTTTT	CASRGGGSNEKLFF
TRBJ1-2	13	TRBV7-9	NA	NA	TGTGCCAGCAGCTTGCGGGGGCCCTATGGCTACACCTTC	CASSLRGPYGYTF